This T cell receptor (beta chain) is from a study of blood T cell repertoires in COVID-19. About the research overall: The analysed material was cDNA or gDNA that came from T cells, B-cell-depleted T cells, or PBMCs.

Deletions cut 7 bases from V and 0 bases from J, with 13 bases between. The CDR3 covers 15 residues. Germline V CDR1 and CDR2: MDHEN, SYDVKM. Using immunoSEQ multiplex PCR, the repertoire was profiled, and TCRdb retains in-frame clones only, with some absent. Of around 200,000 clones in the sample, around nine tenths were seen once. The sequenced sample consisted of peripheral blood. The gene calls are TRBV28 and TRBJ2-4; tentative D call: TRBD2 (5 bases). This TCR was recovered from a man between 60 and 75 years old who had recovered from COVID-19. CDR3 loop: CASTPKRPAKNIQYF. The DNA for the CDR3 is TGTGCCAGCACCCCCAAGCGGCCAGCCAAAAACATTCAGTACTTC.